This is a list of T cell receptor beta chains from one sample in a study of CD8 T cells in ankylosing spondylitis. TCRdb called the 5' RACE reads again in MiXCR, with one record for every CDR3 protein. The repertoire holds around 75,000 distinct CDR3 sequences, with over 4% as singletons. The sequencing sample was made of blood, either unsorted or a sorted T cell fraction (not recorded which). The receptors here all came from a male donor with ankylosing spondylitis or in good health (not recorded which). The CDR3 runs from the conserved cysteine through the conserved F or W. The order of the fields is clone size, D gene, CDR3 length, J gene, V gene, CDR3 protein, CDR3 DNA. The D gene is left open where the match is weak. Only some rows state a clone size, as once, few, many or a class for expanded clones.

clone_size: many; d_call: NA; cdr3_length: 15; j_call: TRBJ2-3; v_call: TRBV7-9; cdr3_aa: CASSPWDFSADTQYF; cdr3_nt: TGTGCCAGCAGCCCGTGGGACTTTTCCGCAGATACGCAGTATTTT
clone_size: many; d_call: NA; cdr3_length: 14; j_call: TRBJ1-1; v_call: TRBV12-3/TRBV12-4; cdr3_aa: CASSSQGVSIEAFF; cdr3_nt: TGTGCCAGCAGTTCACAGGGTGTTTCAATTGAAGCTTTCTTT
clone_size: many; d_call: NA; cdr3_length: 16; j_call: TRBJ2-1; v_call: TRBV20-1; cdr3_aa: CSARDRDSSHYNEQFF; cdr3_nt: TGCAGTGCTAGAGATCGAGACTCATCTCACTACAATGAGCAGTTCTTC
clone_size: many; d_call: TRBD2; cdr3_length: 15; j_call: TRBJ2-5; v_call: TRBV20-1; cdr3_aa: CSASLSGGSRETQYF; cdr3_nt: TGCAGTGCTAGTCTTAGCGGGGGGTCCCGAGAGACCCAGTACTTC
clone_size: many; d_call: NA; cdr3_length: 13; j_call: TRBJ2-7; v_call: TRBV2; cdr3_aa: CASRQGGRYEQYF; cdr3_nt: TGTGCCAGCAGGCAAGGGGGGCGATACGAGCAGTACTTC
clone_size: NA; d_call: NA; cdr3_length: 20; j_call: TRBJ1-5; v_call: TRBV7-2; cdr3_aa: CASGMKRDSQGSPFGQPQHF; cdr3_nt: TGTGCCAGCGGGATGAAACGGGACTCACAGGGCTCCCCTTTTGGGCAGCCCCAGCATTTT
clone_size: medium-sized; d_call: NA; cdr3_length: 16; j_call: TRBJ1-1; v_call: TRBV28; cdr3_aa: CASSPHSVARNTEAFF; cdr3_nt: TGTGCCAGCAGTCCCCACAGTGTAGCCCGGAACACTGAAGCTTTCTTT
clone_size: many; d_call: TRBD1; cdr3_length: 15; j_call: TRBJ1-5; v_call: TRBV28; cdr3_aa: CASREQGVSNQPQHF; cdr3_nt: TGTGCCAGCAGAGAACAGGGGGTTAGCAATCAGCCCCAGCATTTT
clone_size: many; d_call: NA; cdr3_length: 13; j_call: TRBJ2-1; v_call: TRBV7-3; cdr3_aa: CASSLRCLRVRFF; cdr3_nt: TGTGCCAGCAGCTTAAGGTGCCTCCGAGTGAGGTTCTTC
clone_size: many; d_call: TRBD2; cdr3_length: 15; j_call: TRBJ2-1; v_call: TRBV5-1; cdr3_aa: CASSWGLAGVDEQFF; cdr3_nt: TGCGCCAGCAGCTGGGGACTAGCGGGGGTAGATGAGCAGTTCTTC
clone_size: many; d_call: TRBD1; cdr3_length: 18; j_call: TRBJ1-5; v_call: TRBV6-2/TRBV6-3; cdr3_aa: CASSYQASTGGSNQPQHF; cdr3_nt: TGTGCCAGCAGTTACCAAGCATCGACAGGGGGGAGCAATCAGCCCCAGCATTTT
clone_size: many; d_call: NA; cdr3_length: 14; j_call: TRBJ2-1; v_call: TRBV2; cdr3_aa: CASSELGIYNEQFF; cdr3_nt: TGTGCCAGCAGTGAATTGGGGATCTACAATGAGCAGTTCTTC
clone_size: many; d_call: NA; cdr3_length: 15; j_call: TRBJ1-2; v_call: TRBV7-8; cdr3_aa: CASSLATLADYGYTF; cdr3_nt: TGTGCCAGCAGCTTAGCGACCCTGGCAGACTATGGCTACACCTTC
clone_size: many; d_call: NA; cdr3_length: 13; j_call: TRBJ1-6; v_call: TRBV5-1; cdr3_aa: CASSGARDSPLHF; cdr3_nt: TGCGCCAGCTCGGGGGCTAGGGATTCACCCCTCCACTTT
clone_size: many; d_call: TRBD1; cdr3_length: 16; j_call: TRBJ2-2; v_call: TRBV5-1; cdr3_aa: CASSQLTGPPSGELFF; cdr3_nt: TGCGCCAGCAGCCAACTGACAGGGCCGCCCTCCGGGGAGCTGTTTTTT
clone_size: many; d_call: NA; cdr3_length: 19; j_call: TRBJ2-3; v_call: TRBV13; cdr3_aa: CASSPPWVSEPSSTDTQYF; cdr3_nt: TGTGCCAGCAGCCCACCTTGGGTGTCGGAACCATCAAGCACAGATACGCAGTATTTT
clone_size: many; d_call: TRBD2; cdr3_length: 17; j_call: TRBJ2-1; v_call: TRBV4-3; cdr3_aa: CASSQYAPGTSLVQQFF; cdr3_nt: TGCGCCAGCAGCCAGTATGCGCCGGGGACTAGCTTAGTTCAGCAGTTCTTC
clone_size: many; d_call: NA; cdr3_length: 14; j_call: TRBJ2-1; v_call: TRBV24-1; cdr3_aa: CATSDRTPNNEQFF; cdr3_nt: TGTGCCACCAGTGATCGAACTCCCAACAATGAGCAGTTCTTC
clone_size: many; d_call: TRBD2; cdr3_length: 17; j_call: TRBJ2-1; v_call: TRBV6-2/TRBV6-3; cdr3_aa: CASRHGTSGPSYNEQFF; cdr3_nt: TGTGCCAGCAGACACGGGACTAGCGGGCCATCCTACAATGAGCAGTTCTTC
clone_size: many; d_call: NA; cdr3_length: 13; j_call: TRBJ1-5; v_call: TRBV5-1; cdr3_aa: CASSSGPEEPQHF; cdr3_nt: TGCGCCAGCAGCTCCGGTCCCGAGGAGCCCCAGCATTTT
clone_size: many; d_call: NA; cdr3_length: 14; j_call: TRBJ2-7; v_call: TRBV10-3; cdr3_aa: CASLTGNDAYEQYF; cdr3_nt: TGTGCCAGCCTCACAGGGAATGACGCCTACGAGCAGTACTTC
clone_size: many; d_call: NA; cdr3_length: 16; j_call: TRBJ2-7; v_call: TRBV4-3; cdr3_aa: CASSQDFVRDDYEQYF; cdr3_nt: TGCGCCAGCAGCCAAGATTTTGTCAGGGACGACTACGAGCAGTACTTC
clone_size: many; d_call: NA; cdr3_length: 14; j_call: TRBJ1-1; v_call: TRBV18; cdr3_aa: CASSPWQVNTEAFF; cdr3_nt: TGTGCCAGCTCACCATGGCAGGTTAACACTGAAGCTTTCTTT
clone_size: many; d_call: NA; cdr3_length: 15; j_call: TRBJ2-5; v_call: TRBV5-1; cdr3_aa: CASSPGGVFTETQYF; cdr3_nt: TGCGCCAGCAGCCCCGGCGGGGTATTTACGGAGACCCAGTACTTC
clone_size: many; d_call: NA; cdr3_length: 19; j_call: TRBJ2-6; v_call: TRBV4-2; cdr3_aa: CASSQDPAKQGAGANVLTF; cdr3_nt: TGTGCCAGCAGCCAAGACCCGGCGAAGCAGGGAGCTGGGGCCAACGTCCTGACTTTC
clone_size: many; d_call: TRBD1; cdr3_length: 14; j_call: TRBJ2-1; v_call: TRBV27; cdr3_aa: CASTQGAAYNEQFF; cdr3_nt: TGTGCCAGTACCCAGGGGGCCGCCTACAATGAGCAGTTCTTC
clone_size: few; d_call: NA; cdr3_length: 13; j_call: TRBJ2-7; v_call: TRBV7-2; cdr3_aa: CASSLELFYEQYF; cdr3_nt: TGTGCCAGCAGCCTTGAACTCTTCTACGAGCAGTACTTC
clone_size: many; d_call: NA; cdr3_length: 15; j_call: TRBJ2-1; v_call: TRBV29-1; cdr3_aa: CSVRATSSSYNEQFF; cdr3_nt: TGCAGCGTGAGGGCCACGTCCAGCTCCTACAATGAGCAGTTCTTC
clone_size: many; d_call: NA; cdr3_length: 13; j_call: TRBJ2-1; v_call: TRBV2; cdr3_aa: CASSDRTNNEQFF; cdr3_nt: TGTGCCAGCAGCGACAGAACAAACAATGAGCAGTTCTTC
clone_size: many; d_call: NA; cdr3_length: 16; j_call: TRBJ2-3; v_call: TRBV18; cdr3_aa: CASSPLEPRSTDTQYF; cdr3_nt: TGTGCCAGCTCACCACTGGAACCCCGCAGCACAGATACGCAGTATTTT
clone_size: few; d_call: TRBD1; cdr3_length: 14; j_call: TRBJ1-3; v_call: TRBV12-5; cdr3_aa: CASGTGTEGNTIYF; cdr3_nt: TGTGCTAGTGGTACCGGGACAGAAGGAAACACCATATATTTT
clone_size: many; d_call: NA; cdr3_length: 12; j_call: TRBJ2-7; v_call: TRBV30; cdr3_aa: CAWSVLGVEQYF; cdr3_nt: TGTGCCTGGAGTGTACTGGGAGTCGAGCAGTACTTC
clone_size: many; d_call: NA; cdr3_length: 17; j_call: TRBJ2-2; v_call: TRBV12-3/TRBV12-4; cdr3_aa: CASSSGRSIANTGELFF; cdr3_nt: TGTGCCAGCAGTTCGGGACGTTCGATCGCGAACACCGGGGAGCTGTTTTTT
clone_size: many; d_call: NA; cdr3_length: 19; j_call: TRBJ2-2; v_call: TRBV3-1; cdr3_aa: CASSQDLRRLQPNTGELFF; cdr3_nt: TGTGCCAGCAGCCAAGATCTTCGGAGGCTTCAACCCAACACCGGGGAGCTGTTTTTT
clone_size: many; d_call: TRBD2; cdr3_length: 13; j_call: TRBJ2-3; v_call: TRBV5-4; cdr3_aa: CASSGANTDTQYF; cdr3_nt: TGTGCCAGTAGCGGGGCGAACACAGATACGCAGTATTTT
clone_size: many; d_call: NA; cdr3_length: 14; j_call: TRBJ2-1; v_call: TRBV11-2; cdr3_aa: CASSLLVGVHEQFF; cdr3_nt: TGTGCCAGCAGCTTACTAGTTGGTGTCCATGAGCAGTTCTTC
clone_size: many; d_call: NA; cdr3_length: 17; j_call: TRBJ1-1; v_call: TRBV18; cdr3_aa: CASSRGGRAGRNTEAFF; cdr3_nt: TGTGCCAGCTCTCGCGGGGGGAGAGCCGGAAGGAACACTGAAGCTTTCTTT
clone_size: NA; d_call: NA; cdr3_length: 16; j_call: TRBJ2-6; v_call: TRBV11-2; cdr3_aa: CASSSVVTSGANVLTF; cdr3_nt: TGTGCCAGCAGCTCTGTAGTGACGTCCGGGGCCAACGTCCTGACTTTC
clone_size: many; d_call: NA; cdr3_length: 14; j_call: TRBJ1-4; v_call: TRBV12-3/TRBV12-4; cdr3_aa: CASRRTETNEKLFF; cdr3_nt: TGTGCCAGCAGGAGGACAGAGACTAATGAAAAACTGTTTTTT
clone_size: many; d_call: NA; cdr3_length: 20; j_call: TRBJ2-7; v_call: TRBV20-1; cdr3_aa: CSARDAPGRTVDRAPYEQYF; cdr3_nt: TGCAGTGCTAGAGATGCCCCCGGGAGGACGGTGGACAGGGCACCCTACGAGCAGTACTTC
clone_size: many; d_call: TRBD1; cdr3_length: 14; j_call: TRBJ2-7; v_call: TRBV28; cdr3_aa: CASSLTGGVYEQYF; cdr3_nt: TGTGCCAGCAGTTTGACAGGGGGTGTGTACGAGCAGTACTTC
clone_size: many; d_call: TRBD2; cdr3_length: 16; j_call: TRBJ2-1; v_call: TRBV5-1; cdr3_aa: CASSATTSGLYNEQFF; cdr3_nt: TGCGCCAGCAGCGCGACCACTAGCGGACTTTACAATGAGCAGTTCTTC
clone_size: many; d_call: NA; cdr3_length: 13; j_call: TRBJ1-5; v_call: TRBV20-1; cdr3_aa: CSGRTAGNQPQHF; cdr3_nt: TGCAGTGGGCGGACAGCTGGCAACCAGCCCCAGCATTTT
clone_size: many; d_call: TRBD1; cdr3_length: 12; j_call: TRBJ1-2; v_call: TRBV24-1; cdr3_aa: CATSDRGYGYTF; cdr3_nt: TGTGCCACCAGCGACAGGGGCTATGGCTACACCTTC